This T cell receptor (beta chain) was sequenced during a study of cytomegalovirus exposure and HLA in healthy donors. Concerning this clone: Its specificity is not known.

Assay: immunoSEQ multiplex PCR; the TCRdb copy retains only in-frame clones and omits some. This sample has approximately 170,000 clones; roughly 84% occur once, and the top ten carry roughly 10%. Study-wide results and limits: TCR beta chains numbering about 160 were designated cytomegalovirus-associated.

It was the roughly 130-subject validation cohort, separate from the 666-subject first cohort, to which the donors belonged. There are 18 residues in the CDR3. Germline values: CDR1 MRHNA, CDR2 SNTAGT. V dropped 0 bases and J dropped 0; count of bases not matched to a gene: 1. The V and J genes are TRBV6-4 and TRBJ2-6; TRBD2 agrees at 11 bases. The clonotype was recovered from a man aged 25-45 years in good health and CMV-seropositive. Material for sequencing was PBMCs. CDR3 coding DNA: TGTGCCAGCAGTGACTCAGGGACTAGCGGCTCTGGGGCCAACGTCCTGACTTTC. This codes for CASSDSGTSGSGANVLTF.